Below, 25 T cell receptor beta chains from the same sample are listed, as sequenced in a study of blood T cells in healthy people across ages (dated by TCRdb to 2015 to 2017). Library preparation was by 5' RACE. For sequencing, an Illumina HiSeq 2500 was employed. The second PCR ran for roughly 6 to 11 cycles and used a J-beta primer mix along with a sample-barcoded 5' primer. The public reads were run again by TCRdb, first through fastp at Q25 and then through MiXCR, and only productive beta chains were kept. Rows with one shared CDR3 protein collapse into an entry with the most common genes and DNA. The table for this sample lists some 780,000 distinct CDR3 sequences; 45% to 70% of them were counted only once. Together, the top ten hold about a quarter of the sample. Sequencing used blood. Source of these receptors: a man between 35 and 55 years old in good health.

This chain joins TRBV7-2 and TRBJ2-5; D is undetermined. Germline loops: CDR1 SGHTA, CDR2 FQGNSA. CDR3 length: 15 amino acids. Between the trimmed V and J ends, which lost 0 bases and 0 bases, there was a span of 8 bases. This chain's CDR3 is CASSLAGNYQETQYF. CDR3 in DNA: TGTGCCAGCAGCTTAGCAGGGAACTACCAAGAGACCCAGTACTTC.

The chain has TRBV7-2 and TRBJ2-4, with 8 bases aligning to TRBD2. The J call may be wrong; the DNA end is better matched by TRBJ2-7. Per germline, CDR1 SGHTA and CDR2 FQGNSA. CDR3 length: 13 amino acids. CDR3 loop: CASNGGGRYEQYF. The CDR3 region has the DNA TGTGCCAGCAACGGCGGCGGGAGGTACGAGCAGTACTTC.

The count of this clonotype is one. V and J are TRBV28 and TRBJ2-1; tentative D call: TRBD2 (6 bases). CDR3 length equals 13 residues. From germline, CDR1 is MDHEN and CDR2 SYDVKM. Trimming took 9 bases from V and 8 from J, leaving 17 bases between them. The CDR3 sequence: CASSGGARHEQFF. The CDR3 nucleotides read TGTGCCAGTAGTGGCGGGGCAAGGCATGAGCAGTTCTTC.

The sample holds a few counts of this clonotype. The chain carries TRBV20-1 and TRBJ2-4, with a possible D match to TRBD1 (7 bases). From germline, CDR1 is DFQATT and CDR2 SNEGSKA (reference sequence). V gave up 0 bases and J gave up 8 bases, with 17 bases separating them. This CDR3 contains 15 residues. As DNA, the CDR3 is TGCAGTGCTAGAGATCACAGGGGATCGGGAGACATTCAGTACTTC. As protein: CSARDHRGSGDIQYF.

This clonotype was recorded once. The rearrangement links TRBV27 to TRBJ2-1, with D possibly matching TRBD2 (7 bases). Germline-derived CDR1 and CDR2 are MNHEY and SMNVEV (reference sequence). This CDR3 has 15 residues. V was cut by 1 base and J by 6 bases, with 13 bases left in between. The CDR3 protein is CASSLLRGAVNEQFF. CDR3 bases: TGTGCCAGCAGTTTATTACGGGGGGCGGTCAATGAGCAGTTCTTC.

The chain combines TRBV7-9 with TRBJ1-2; a weak D match, TRBD1 (5 bases). The CDR3 runs 16 residues. Between the trimmed V and J ends, which lost 2 bases and 3 bases, there was a span of 16 bases. Germline CDR1 SEHNR, CDR2 FQNEAQ (reference sequence). The CDR3 DNA is TGTGCCAGCAGCTTAAGGGACGGGGTCCGTGACTATGGCTACACCTTC. Its translation: CASSLRDGVRDYGYTF.

The chain combines TRBV7-6 with TRBJ2-1; 7 bases agree with TRBD2. Germline-derived CDR1 and CDR2 are SGHVS and FNYEAQ. The CDR3 loop spans 14 amino acids. V shed 5 bases and J 5 bases; nucleotides not matched to a gene: 6. CDR3 DNA: TGTGCCAGCAGCCTCATGGGGGGGGACAATGAGCAGTTCTTC. The encoded protein is CASSLMGGDNEQFF.

There are a few counts of this clonotype. The CDR3 here is CSVRIAQGAHNEQFF. In nucleotides, the CDR3 is TGCAGCGTCAGAATAGCACAGGGGGCTCACAATGAGCAGTTCTTC. V gene TRBV29-1 combines with J gene TRBJ2-1, with 9 bases fitting TRBD1. The germline CDR1 and CDR2 sequences are SQVTM and ANQGSEA. V dropped 6 bases and J dropped 5; count of bases not matched to a gene: 11. The CDR3 runs 15 residues.

The V gene is TRBV28, the J gene TRBJ2-3, with 9 bases lining up with TRBD1. Trimming cost V 10 bases and J 2 bases; bases outside gene matches: 16. In germline, CDR1 is MDHEN, CDR2 SYDVKM. CDR3 length: 17 amino acids. The CDR3, as DNA: TGTGCCACCACCGGGAACAGGGGGCGCAAGCTCACAGATACGCAGTATTTT. This encodes CATTGNRGRKLTDTQYF.

This sequence joins TRBV14 and TRBJ1-6; D is undetermined. Germline V lookup: CDR1 SGHDN, CDR2 FVKESK. V lost 4 bases to trimming and J lost 12 bases, with 7 bases between them. This CDR3 has 11 residues. CDR3 nucleotide sequence: TGTGCCAGCAGCCCGGGTGGACCCCTCCACTTT. Translated, it gives CASSPGGPLHF.

This clonotype has a handful of counts. This sequence joins TRBV5-1 and TRBJ2-1; 9 nucleotides match TRBD1. The CDR3 contains 15 residues. In germline, CDR1 is SGHRS, CDR2 YFSETQ. Trimming cost V 4 bases and J 9 bases; bases outside gene matches: 11. For the CDR3, the DNA is TGCGCCAGCAGCCCAGCGGACAGGGGTATTGGTGAGCAGTTCTTC. It translates to CASSPADRGIGEQFF.

The table lists this clonotype with a few counts. CDR3 loop: CASSNSGDTQYF. The DNA of the CDR3 is TGTGCCAGCAGCAATAGCGGAGATACGCAGTATTTT. The V gene is TRBV7-2, the J gene TRBJ2-3; possible D gene TRBD2, 6 bases. The CDR3 totals 12 residues. V dropped 5 bases and J dropped 5 bases, with 8 bases sitting between them. Per the germline V gene, CDR1 is SGHTA and CDR2 is FQGNSA.

This clonotype has only a few counts. CDR3 region: CASSQDMGQPQHF. The CDR3 region has the DNA TGTGCCAGCAGCCAAGACATGGGGCAGCCCCAGCATTTT. The chain has TRBV4-2 and TRBJ1-5; D not certain. CDR1 and CDR2 from the germline V gene are LGHNA and YNFKEQ. Trimming shortened V by 0 bases and J by 7 bases, and 7 bases separated the two germline ends. CDR3 length equals 13 residues.

The chain has TRBV30 and TRBJ2-5; perhaps TRBD2 as D (7 bases). The J call may be incorrect, as the DNA end agrees better with TRBJ2-7. This CDR3 is built from 13 residues. Germline CDR1 reads GTSNPN; CDR2 reads SVGIG (reference sequence). The DNA of the CDR3 is TGTGCCTTTGTGGGGGGGCCAAACTACGAGCAGTACTTC. It encodes CAFVGGPNYEQYF.

The chain has TRBV7-9 and TRBJ2-1; D may be TRBD1 (6 bases). V shed 1 base and J shed 15 bases, with 19 bases lying between them. The CDR3 runs to 14 residues. Germline V lookup: CDR1 SEHNR, CDR2 FQNEAQ (reference sequence). This CDR3 is CASSLDVTTGGLFF. The CDR3 DNA follows: TGTGCCAGCAGCTTAGATGTCACGACAGGAGGACTGTTCTTC.

The chain links TRBV12-3 or TRBV12-4 to TRBJ1-6; 8 nucleotides agree with TRBD1. This CDR3 region has 14 residues. V trimming: 6 bases; J trimming: 5 bases; junction bases outside the gene matches: 3. This chain's CDR3 is CASSRQGNNSPLHF. CDR3 bases: TGTGCCAGCAGCCGACAGGGGAATAATTCACCCCTCCACTTT.

The chain recombines TRBV3-1 with TRBJ2-3; no firm D call. Trimming removed 3 bases at V and 1 base at J, with 11 bases between. The CDR3 length is 15 residues. Germline CDR1 reads LGHDT; CDR2 reads YNNKEL (reference sequence). CDR3 protein: CASSHGRQGTDTQYF. The CDR3 DNA sequence: TGTGCCAGCAGCCACGGCCGACAAGGCACAGATACGCAGTATTTT.

The rearrangement links TRBV7-2 to TRBJ2-1; TRBD2 agrees at 10 bases. Germline V gene sequence: CDR1 SGHTA, CDR2 FQGNSA. The CDR3 covers 16 residues. V dropped 4 bases and J dropped 7; count of bases not matched to a gene: 10. The CDR3 region is CASSWAGLAGENEQFF. For the CDR3, the DNA is TGTGCCAGCAGCTGGGCCGGGCTAGCGGGGGAAAATGAGCAGTTCTTC.

The chain combines TRBV7-9 with TRBJ2-1; either TRBD1 or TRBD2 may supply D (5 bases each). Trimming shortened V by 2 bases and J by 4 bases, and 15 bases separated the two germline ends. The CDR3 is 16 residues long. CDR1 is SEHNR and CDR2 is FQNEAQ in the germline V gene (reference sequence). The CDR3 spells CASSLYGGVGYNEQFF. CDR3 DNA: TGTGCCAGCAGCTTATATGGGGGAGTTGGATACAATGAGCAGTTCTTC.

The rearrangement uses TRBV7-8 and TRBJ2-1, with D perhaps TRBD1 or TRBD2 (5 bases each). Germline lookup yields CDR1 SGHVS and CDR2 FQNEAQ. Trimming took 3 bases from V and 2 from J, leaving 11 bases between them. The CDR3 is made up of 15 amino acids. Here the CDR3 DNA reads TGTGCCAGCAGCTTTAGAGGGGACCCCTACAATGAGCAGTTCTTC. Its protein product is CASSFRGDPYNEQFF.

This rearrangement joins TRBV28 to TRBJ2-7, with TRBD2 matching over 8 bases. This CDR3 has 15 residues. The germline gives CDR1 MDHEN, CDR2 SYDVKM. The ends lost 3 bases at V and 4 bases at J; junction bases unmatched: 8. The CDR3 DNA reads as TGTGCCAGCAGTTTGCTGGCGGGGGGATTTTACGAGCAGTACTTC. Its protein product is CASSLLAGGFYEQYF.

This clonotype was found a few times. V and J are TRBV20-1 and TRBJ2-3; the match to TRBD1 covers 8 bases. Germline CDR1 DFQATT, CDR2 SNEGSKA (reference sequence). V lost 5 bases and J lost 0; bases outside the gene matches: 7. The length of the CDR3 is 15 residues. The DNA of the CDR3 is TGCAGTGCTGAAGGACAGGGAACTAGCACAGATACGCAGTATTTT. As protein: CSAEGQGTSTDTQYF.

This chain uses TRBV3-1 with TRBJ2-7; 10 nucleotides agree with TRBD1. This CDR3 has 15 residues. The J segment lost 6 bases and the V segment lost 1 base, leaving 6 bases of the junction unmatched. Germline assignment: CDR1 LGHDT and CDR2 YNNKEL (reference sequence). In DNA form, the CDR3 reads TGTGCCAGCAGCCAAGGACAGGGGGCAGGCGTCGAGCAGTACTTC. It specifies CASSQGQGAGVEQYF.

This clonotype has ten or more counts. CDR3 loop: CASSLAISGSNEQFF. The CDR3 DNA reads as TGCGCCAGCAGTCTAGCCATTAGCGGGAGCAATGAGCAGTTCTTC. The chain links TRBV5-1 to TRBJ2-1; TRBD2 matches at 9 bases. The CDR3 runs to 15 residues. The germline CDR1 and CDR2 sequences are SGHRS and YFSETQ. After removal of 5 bases from V and 6 bases from J, the junction contained 9 bases not matched to a gene.

The sample holds a few counts of this clonotype. This chain connects TRBV7-2 to TRBJ2-7; D is possibly TRBD2 (6 bases). Germline V lookup: CDR1 SGHTA, CDR2 FQGNSA. V gave up 1 base and J gave up 7 bases, with 20 bases separating them. This CDR3 is 16 amino acids long. The CDR3 nucleotides are TGTGCCAGCAGCTTAGATTCGCAACCTCGGGGGAATGAGCAGTACTTC. Amino acid sequence: CASSLDSQPRGNEQYF.